This TCR beta chain was sequenced in a study of early T cells in non-severe SARS-CoV-2 infection. This clonotype rates as medium-sized. Using its own MiXCR run on the 5' RACE reads, TCRdb lists one record per CDR3 protein. The sample lists tens of thousands of distinct CDR3 sequences; less than 7.5% were seen once. Trimming pared 0 bases from V and 4 bases from J, leaving 7 bases between. The V gene's germline CDR1 is SGDLS and CDR2 YYNGEE. The CDR3 contains 13 residues. V is TRBV9 and J is TRBJ2-5; D gene ambiguous. The sample consisted of whole blood, taken at baseline. The clonotype was recovered from an adult who was a healthcare worker with PCR-confirmed SARS-CoV-2 infection or an uninfected control (not recorded which). CDR3 sequence reads: CASSVGQLETQYF. The CDR3 DNA sequence: TGTGCCAGCAGCGTAGGCCAGCTAGAGACCCAGTACTTC.